Reported below is one T cell receptor (beta chain). The antigen remains undetermined. In every patient, relapse followed autologous stem cell transplantation, while exposure to brentuximab vedotin differed. The CD8+ T cells came from thawed PBMCs through magnetic negative selection. This record belongs to a study of PD-1 blockade in classical Hodgkin lymphoma. General observations from the study: CD4+ TCR diversity climbed significantly by C4D1, unlike CD8+ TCR diversity. Nivolumab starters within 1 year of ASCT were excluded.

The table came from immunoSEQ multiplex PCR; TCRdb's copy has only in-frame clones and leaves some out. The sample holds 25,000 to 30,000 clones; about 91% are singletons and the top ten take around 6.7%. The length of the CDR3 is 14 residues. The germline V gene has CDR1 SGDLS and CDR2 YYNGEE. The V and J ends lost 4 bases and 3 bases respectively, with 14 bases between them. This material consisted of CD8+ T cells from blood, taken at baseline. The chain combines TRBV9 with TRBJ2-7, with D perhaps matching TRBD1 (5 bases). The receptor was isolated from a human donor with classical Hodgkin lymphoma. CDR3 DNA: TGTGCCAGCAGCACGTATCCCGACAGCTACGAGCAGTACTTC. Translating gives CASSTYPDSYEQYF.